This T cell receptor (beta chain) was identified during a study of blood T cell repertoires in COVID-19. In the study's own analysis: Reference gene primer amplification gave estimated nucleated cell counts. Profiling relied on immunoSEQ multiplex PCR, and the TCRdb table lists in-frame clones only, not all of them. The D gene and trimming were derived from the DNA, and the V and J assignments and clone size from that table. Among some 250,000 clones, around 84% were seen once, and the ten largest hold around 4%. The receptor was derived from a man in his sixties with acute or convalescent COVID-19. Sequencing used peripheral blood.

This CDR3 reads CASSYSVYSRDSRGNTIYF. The CDR3 DNA sequence: TGTGCCAGCAGTTACTCGGTTTATAGTCGGGATTCGCGAGGAAACACCATATATTTT. V and J are TRBV6-2 or TRBV6-3 and TRBJ1-3; D uncertain. The ends were cut back, 0 bases at V and 4 bases at J, with 22 bases in the middle. The CDR3 has 19 amino acids. Germline loops: CDR1 MNHEY, CDR2 SVGEGT.